Below, 19 T cell receptor beta chains from the same sample are listed, as sequenced in a study of blood T cell repertoires in COVID-19. Assay: immunoSEQ multiplex PCR; the TCRdb copy retains only in-frame clones and omits some. The data hold 60,000 to 85,000 clones, with about 88% observed a single time. The sample consisted of peripheral blood. The receptor set was obtained from a man in his sixties with COVID-19, enrolled during active disease.

This chain uses TRBV24-1 with TRBJ2-2, with a tentative D call TRBD1 (6 bases). Germline CDR1 is KGHDR and CDR2 is SFDVKD. Trimming took 10 bases from V and 0 from J, leaving 20 bases between them. The CDR3 loop spans 17 amino acids. CDR3 residues: CATANWGGGSNTGELFF. The CDR3 nucleotides read TGTGCCACAGCTAATTGGGGTGGGGGCTCGAACACCGGGGAGCTGTTTTTT.

This chain joins TRBV5-1 and TRBJ2-3; the match to TRBD2 covers 9 bases. This CDR3 region has 16 residues. V shed 4 bases and J 4 bases; nucleotides not matched to a gene: 10. Germline lookup yields CDR1 SGHRS and CDR2 YFSETQ. CDR3 region: CASSPIAGVNPDTQYF. CDR3 DNA sequence: TGCGCCAGCAGCCCGATAGCGGGAGTGAATCCAGATACGCAGTATTTT.

This clone was seen a single time. The V call is TRBV7-2, the J call TRBJ2-1; D gene uncertain. The V gene's germline CDR1 is SGHTA and CDR2 FQGNSA. The V end lost 6 bases, the J end lost 2 bases, and 14 bases lay between the germline ends. This CDR3 is built from 15 residues. CDR3 protein: CASRLLPLAYNEQFF. CDR3 sequence (DNA): TGTGCCAGCAGACTATTGCCCTTGGCCTACAATGAGCAGTTCTTC.

The chain is built from TRBV5-1 and TRBJ1-1, with D possibly being TRBD1 (5 bases). Looked up from germline, CDR1 is SGHRS and CDR2 is YFSETQ. Trimming stripped 4 bases from V and 3 bases from J, with 13 bases between. The CDR3 runs to 14 residues. CDR3 nucleotide sequence: TGCGCCAGCAGCATTCCCCGGGGGGACACTGAAGCTTTCTTT. Its protein product is CASSIPRGDTEAFF.

The chain has TRBV11-2 and TRBJ2-5; D is uncertain. Germline V gives CDR1 SGHAT, CDR2 FQNNGV. V was clipped by 0 bases and J by 2 bases, with 16 bases between them. The CDR3 runs to 17 residues. The CDR3 DNA reads as TGTGCCAGCAGCTTAGATAGGCTTGTTCCCGGGCAAGAGACCCAGTACTTC. Translation gives CASSLDRLVPGQETQYF.

The chain combines TRBV12-2 with TRBJ1-5; TRBD1 is taken as the D call from the table, unchecked against the DNA. TRBV12-2 is described as a pseudogene. This CDR3 contains 22 residues. CDR3: CASRLAQVRSTLFVALNQPQHF. CDR3 coding DNA: TGTGCAAGTCGCTTAGCGCAGGTTCGAAGTACTCTTTTCGTGGCCCTCAATCAGCCCCAGCATTTT.

The rearrangement joins TRBV28 to TRBJ1-5, with D perhaps matching TRBD1 (6 bases). Germline V CDR1 and CDR2: MDHEN, SYDVKM. CDR3 size: 16 residues. Deletions cut 6 bases from V and 3 bases from J, with 18 bases between. The CDR3 loop reads CASRLGGGPTNQPQHF. The CDR3 DNA sequence: TGTGCCAGCAGACTCGGTGGGGGCCCTACCAATCAGCCCCAGCATTTT.

This sequence joins TRBV7-9 and TRBJ1-6; 7 nucleotides line up with TRBD1. CDR1 is SEHNR, CDR2 FQNEAQ, per germline (reference sequence). The CDR3 extends over 16 amino acids. Trimming removed 5 bases from V and 10 bases from J; junction bases left unmatched: 14. The CDR3: CASSTSRRGRKSPLHF. Here the CDR3 DNA reads TGTGCCAGCAGCACCTCCAGGAGGGGGCGAAAATCACCCCTCCACTTT. Looking up the rest from reference TRBV7-9 and TRBJ1-6 gives the full variable domain: DTGVSQNPRHKITKRGQNVTFRCDPISEHNRLYWYRQTLGQGPEFLTYFQNEAQLEKSRLLSDRFSAERPKGSFSTLEIQRTEQGDSAMYLCASSTSRRGRKSPLHFGNGTRLTVT.

The rearrangement links TRBV19 to TRBJ1-6, with TRBD1 as a possible D gene (6 bases). CDR3 length: 14 residues. V lost 3 bases to trimming and J lost 7 bases, with 10 bases between them. CDR1 LNHDA and CDR2 SQIVND come from the germline V gene (reference sequence). CDR3: CASSIQDSNSPLHF. CDR3 nucleotide sequence: TGTGCCAGTAGTATTCAGGACAGCAATTCACCCCTCCACTTT. Filled out from reference TRBV19 and TRBJ1-6, the complete variable domain reads DGGITQSPKYLFRKEGQNVTLSCEQNLNHDAMYWYRQDPGQGLRLIYYSQIVNDFQKGDIAEGYSVSREKKESFPLTVTSAQKNPTAFYLCASSIQDSNSPLHFGNGTRLTVT.

The rearrangement joins TRBV10-3 to TRBJ1-4; a weak D match, TRBD1 (6 bases). The CDR3 runs to 14 residues. V lost 5 bases and J 2 bases, leaving 9 bases between the germline ends. Germline CDR1 reads ENHRY; CDR2 reads SYGVKD. CDR3 sequence reads: CAISKTGTNEKLFF. CDR3 coding DNA: TGTGCCATCAGTAAGACAGGCACTAATGAAAAACTGTTTTTT.

The rearrangement joins TRBV7-9 to TRBJ2-2; 7 nucleotides line up with TRBD2. J was trimmed by 2 bases and V by 4 bases; bases with no gene match: 13. Germline V gene sequence: CDR1 SEHNR, CDR2 FQNEAQ (reference sequence). This CDR3 comprises 18 residues. The CDR3 is CASSSNRRLAANTGELFF. CDR3 DNA sequence: TGTGCCAGCAGCTCGAATAGGAGACTAGCTGCCAACACCGGGGAGCTGTTTTTT.

The chain employs TRBV9 and TRBJ2-1, with 7 bases that match TRBD1. Germline trimming cut 0 bases from V and 5 bases from J; bases unmatched to any gene: 5. Germline CDR1 SGDLS, CDR2 YYNGEE. The CDR3 sequence is 15 residues long. In DNA, the CDR3 is TGTGCCAGCAGCGTAGCTGGACAGGTAAACAATGAGCAGTTCTTC. It encodes CASSVAGQVNNEQFF.

This clone was seen only once. The junction does not match germline at one end; this may be a read error. The V call is TRBV19, the J call TRBJ1-5; D is ambiguous. The CDR3 contains 14 residues. CDR1 and CDR2 from the germline V gene are LNHDA and SQIVND (reference sequence). CDR3 sequence: CASSIWVSDQPQHF. As DNA, the CDR3 is TGTGCCAGTAGTATATGGGTTAGCGATCAGCCCCAGCATTTT.

V and J are TRBV6-5 and TRBJ1-2; TRBD1 aligns across 7 bases. Losses at the gene ends were 2 bases for V and 6 bases for J; bases not matched to a gene: 6. The CDR3 contains 14 residues. Germline values: CDR1 MNHEY, CDR2 SVGAGI. CDR3: CASSYLGGSNGYTF. Written as DNA, the CDR3 is TGTGCCAGCAGTTACCTAGGGGGCAGCAATGGCTACACCTTC.

This chain links TRBV18 with TRBJ2-5; D perhaps matches TRBD2 (6 bases). Germline-derived CDR1 and CDR2 are KGHSH and LQKENI. V was shortened by 3 bases and J by 4 bases, with 9 bases between the two germline ends. The CDR3 consists of 13 residues. CDR3 sequence reads: CASSPGSGETQYF. The CDR3 DNA follows: TGTGCCAGCTCACCTGGTAGCGGAGAGACCCAGTACTTC.

This clone occurred once. The gene calls are TRBV29-1 and TRBJ2-5, with TRBD2 matching over 13 bases. The CDR3 sequence is 15 residues long. The germline V gene encodes CDR1 SQVTM and CDR2 ANQGSEA. V was clipped by 6 bases and J by 0 bases; unmatched bases: 4. CDR3 in amino acids: CSVGTSGVYQETQYF. DNA for the CDR3: TGCAGCGTGGGGACTAGCGGGGTGTACCAAGAGACCCAGTACTTC. Full variable domain (outside the CDR3, taken from reference TRBV29-1 and TRBJ2-5): SAVISQKPSRDICQRGTSLTIQCQVDSQVTMMFWYRQQPGQSLTLIATANQGSEATYESGFVIDKFPISRPNLTFSTLTVSNMSPEDSSIYLCSVGTSGVYQETQYFGPGTRLLVL.

The gene calls are TRBV7-2 and TRBJ2-5, with D tentatively TRBD2 (6 bases). The CDR3 runs 14 residues. Germline V gives CDR1 SGHTA, CDR2 FQGNSA. V dropped 5 bases and J dropped 5 bases, with 15 bases sitting between them. The CDR3: CASSETRGLETQYF. The CDR3 coding sequence is TGTGCCAGCAGCGAGACTAGGGGTCTGGAGACCCAGTACTTC.

The rearrangement uses TRBV18 and TRBJ2-3; 10 bases fit TRBD2. With V trimmed by 4 bases and J by 0 bases, 4 bases remained unmatched. Germline CDR1 KGHSH, CDR2 LQKENI. The CDR3 contains 16 residues. CDR3 in DNA: TGTGCCAGCTCACAGACTAGCGGGTCTAGCACAGATACGCAGTATTTT. Residues: CASSQTSGSSTDTQYF.

The chain couples TRBV10-3 to TRBJ1-5, with unresolved D. The CDR3 sequence is 16 residues long. V gave up 1 base and J gave up 1 base, with 11 bases separating them. Per germline, CDR1 ENHRY and CDR2 SYGVKD. This CDR3 reads CAISEFGEWSNQPQHF. The CDR3 region has the DNA TGTGCCATCAGTGAGTTTGGGGAGTGGAGCAATCAGCCCCAGCATTTT.